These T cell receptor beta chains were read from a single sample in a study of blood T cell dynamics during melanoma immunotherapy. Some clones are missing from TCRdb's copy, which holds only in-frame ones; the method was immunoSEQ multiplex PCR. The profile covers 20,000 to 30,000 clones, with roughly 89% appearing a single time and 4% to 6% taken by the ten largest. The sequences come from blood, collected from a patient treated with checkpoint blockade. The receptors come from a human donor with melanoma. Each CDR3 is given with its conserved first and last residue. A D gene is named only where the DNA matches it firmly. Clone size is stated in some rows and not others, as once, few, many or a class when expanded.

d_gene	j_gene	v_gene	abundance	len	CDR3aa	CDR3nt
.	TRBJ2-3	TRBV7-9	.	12	CASSRTEDTQYF	TGTGCCAGCAGCCGGACAGAAGATACGCAGTATTTT
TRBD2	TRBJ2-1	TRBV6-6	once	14	CASKSGGRANEQFF	TGTGCCAGCAAGAGCGGGGGGAGGGCCAATGAGCAGTTCTTC
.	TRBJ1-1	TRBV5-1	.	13	CASSLLGGTEAFF	TGCGCCAGCAGCTTACTCGGGGGCACTGAAGCTTTCTTT
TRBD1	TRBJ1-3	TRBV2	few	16	CASSRTGQHSGNTIYF	TGTGCCAGCAGTAGGACAGGACAACACTCTGGAAACACCATATATTTT
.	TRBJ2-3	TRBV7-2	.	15	CAIDGGQIRTDTQYF	TGTGCCATCGATGGAGGGCAGATCCGCACAGATACGCAGTATTTT
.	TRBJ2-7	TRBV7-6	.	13	CASSPPGRGEQYF	TGTGCCAGCAGCCCCCCCGGGAGAGGCGAGCAGTACTTC
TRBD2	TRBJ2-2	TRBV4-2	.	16	CASSQEASGTTGELFF	TGTGCCAGCAGCCAAGAAGCGAGCGGGACCACCGGGGAGCTGTTTTTT
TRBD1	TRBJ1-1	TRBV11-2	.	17	CASSFISLRQGDTEAFF	TGTGCCAGCAGCTTCATCTCCCTAAGACAGGGGGACACTGAAGCTTTCTTT
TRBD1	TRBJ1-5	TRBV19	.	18	CASRSVGTGGLGNQPQHF	TGTGCCAGTAGATCGGTCGGGACAGGGGGCTTGGGCAATCAGCCCCAGCATTTT
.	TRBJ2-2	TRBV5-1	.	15	CASSFRVSGTGELFF	TGCGCCAGCAGCTTCAGGGTTTCGGGCACCGGGGAGCTGTTTTTT